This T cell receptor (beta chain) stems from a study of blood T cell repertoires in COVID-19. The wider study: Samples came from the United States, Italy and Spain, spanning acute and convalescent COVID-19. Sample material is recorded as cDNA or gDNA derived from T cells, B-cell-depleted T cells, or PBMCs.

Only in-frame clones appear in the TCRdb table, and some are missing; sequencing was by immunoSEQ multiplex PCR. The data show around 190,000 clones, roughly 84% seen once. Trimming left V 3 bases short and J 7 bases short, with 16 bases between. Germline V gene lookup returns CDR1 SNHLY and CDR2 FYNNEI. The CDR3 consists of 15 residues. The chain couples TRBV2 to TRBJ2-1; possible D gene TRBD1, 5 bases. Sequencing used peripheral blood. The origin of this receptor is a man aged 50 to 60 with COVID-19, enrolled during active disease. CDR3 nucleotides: TGTGCCAGCAGTGATACAAGGGGCGCCCGTAATGAGCAGTTCTTC. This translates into CASSDTRGARNEQFF. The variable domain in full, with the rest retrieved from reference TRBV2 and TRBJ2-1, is EPEVTQTPSHQVTQMGQEVILRCVPISNHLYFYWYRQILGQKVEFLVSFYNNEISEKSEIFDDQFSVERPDGSNFTLKIRSTKLEDSAMYFCASSDTRGARNEQFFGPGTRLTVL.